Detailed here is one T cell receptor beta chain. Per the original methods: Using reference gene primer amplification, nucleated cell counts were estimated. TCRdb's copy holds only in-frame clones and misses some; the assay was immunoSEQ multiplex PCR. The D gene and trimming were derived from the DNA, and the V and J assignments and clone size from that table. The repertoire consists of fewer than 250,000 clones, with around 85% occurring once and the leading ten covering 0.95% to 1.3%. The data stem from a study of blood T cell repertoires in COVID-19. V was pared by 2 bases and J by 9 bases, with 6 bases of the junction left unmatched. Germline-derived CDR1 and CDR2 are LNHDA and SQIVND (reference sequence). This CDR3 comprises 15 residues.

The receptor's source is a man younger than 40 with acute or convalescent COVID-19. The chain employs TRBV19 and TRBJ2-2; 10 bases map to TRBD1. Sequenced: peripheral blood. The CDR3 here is CASSIWRQGARELFF. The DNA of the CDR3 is TGTGCCAGTAGTATATGGAGACAGGGGGCACGGGAGCTGTTTTTT.